This T cell receptor beta chain is from a study of OX40 agonist ivuxolimab in advanced cancers. Study observations and caveats: Among patients with partial responses at 0.1-3.0 mg/kg, clonal expansion was among the lowest.

The V end lost 0 bases, the J end lost 7 bases, and 12 bases lay between the germline ends. The CDR3 runs 14 residues. The germline CDR1 and CDR2 sequences are MNHEY and SMNVEV (reference sequence). As regards this clone: Antigen unknown.

The assay was immunoSEQ multiplex PCR, and TCRdb's table has in-frame clones only and misses some. This table has 60,000 to 70,000 clones, roughly 89% appearing once. This sample comprised CD4+ or CD8+ T cells sorted from blood, obtained in a trial of the OX40 agonist ivuxolimab. This chain uses TRBV27 with TRBJ1-2; D unresolved. The clonotype originates from an adult with an advanced solid tumor such as melanoma, head and neck, liver or kidney cancer. CDR3 coding DNA: TGTGCCAGCAGTTTATCTACACTCTCGGGTGGCTACACCTTC. Its protein is CASSLSTLSGGYTF.